This TCR beta chain was observed in a study of OX40 agonist ivuxolimab in advanced cancers. Some clones are missing from TCRdb's copy, which holds only in-frame ones; the method was immunoSEQ multiplex PCR. The data show approximately 99,000 clones, approximately 95% seen once. CDR1 and CDR2 (germline): SGDLS, YYNGEE. This CDR3 region has 17 residues. V shed 0 bases, J shed 3 bases, and the junction held 5 bases outside the gene matches. The chain is built from TRBV9 and TRBJ2-3; 12 positions match TRBD2. The TCR sequence derives from an adult with an advanced solid tumor such as melanoma, head and neck, liver or kidney cancer. This material consisted of CD4+ or CD8+ T cells sorted from blood, taken in a trial of the OX40 agonist ivuxolimab. CDR3 residues: CASSVATSGGGTDTQYF. CDR3 in DNA: TGTGCCAGCAGCGTAGCGACTAGCGGGGGAGGGACAGATACGCAGTATTTT. The full variable domain, completed using reference TRBV9 and TRBJ2-3, is DSGVTQTPKHLITATGQRVTLRCSPRSGDLSVYWYQQSLDQGLQFLIQYYNGEERAKGNILERFSAQQFPDLHSELNLSSLELGDSALYFCASSVATSGGGTDTQYFGPGTRLTVL.